The rows below give T cell receptor beta chains drawn from one sample of a study of blood T cells in healthy people across ages. TCRdb re-analysed the 5' RACE reads in MiXCR, keeping a single row per CDR3 protein. The data hold 1.5 million to 2 million distinct CDR3 sequences, with about two fifths observed a single time. The specimen was blood. The receptors stem from a human donor in good health. CDR3s include the opening cysteine and the closing phenylalanine or tryptophan. D genes are given only for firm matches. Clone size is given for some rows only: seen once, a few or many times, or a class if the clone is expanded.

v_gene	abundance	d_gene	j_gene	CDR3aa	CDR3nt
TRBV6-5	-	TRBD1	TRBJ2-7	CASSYSSGTGSYEQYF	TGTGCCAGCAGTTACTCCTCCGGGACAGGCAGTTACGAGCAGTACTTC
TRBV29-1	-	TRBD2	TRBJ2-5	CSVEGTREVSLVSTQYF	TGCAGCGTTGAAGGCACCCGGGAGGTTTCGCTAGTGAGCACCCAGTACTTC
TRBV27	-	-	TRBJ1-5	CASSFDRESPQHF	TGTGCCAGCAGTTTTGATAGGGAGTCTCCCCAGCATTTT
TRBV25-1	few	-	TRBJ1-4	CASSGTDEKLFF	TGTGCCAGCAGTGGAACCGATGAAAAACTGTTTTTT
TRBV20-1	many	TRBD2	TRBJ2-3	CSVPLAGSRGTQYF	TGCAGTGTTCCGCTAGCGGGGAGTAGGGGTACGCAGTATTTT
TRBV27	-	-	TRBJ2-6	CASSSRRAPGANVLTF	TGTGCCAGCAGTTCCCGTAGGGCTCCTGGGGCCAACGTCCTGACTTTC
TRBV6-2/TRBV6-3	-	TRBD1	TRBJ2-1	CASSPDRWNEQVF	TGTGCCAGCAGCCCGGACAGGTGGAATGAGCAGGTCTTC
TRBV20-1	-	TRBD2	TRBJ2-3	CLAGDQETQYF	TGCCTAGCGGGGGACCAAGAGACCCAGTATTTT
TRBV4-3	-	-	TRBJ2-4	CASSQGGVLAKNIQYF	TGCGCCAGCAGCCAGGGGGGAGTTCTAGCCAAAAACATTCAGTACTTC
TRBV2	few	-	TRBJ2-2	CASSARENTGELFF	TGTGCCAGCAGTGCTCGTGAAAACACCGGGGAGCTGTTTTTT
TRBV25-1	-	TRBD1	TRBJ2-7	CASSDRGPDEQYF	TGTGCCAGCAGTGATAGGGGGCCCGACGAGCAGTACTTC
TRBV5-5	once	TRBD2	TRBJ2-5	CASTKRTSGVKETQYF	TGTGCCAGCACCAAGAGGACTAGCGGGGTCAAAGAGACCCAGTACTTC
TRBV29-1	few	-	TRBJ1-2	CSVEAGVGYTF	TGCAGCGTTGAGGCGGGGGTTGGCTACACCTTC
TRBV20-1	once	-	TRBJ1-2	CSVCRGAGYTF	TGCAGTGTCTGTAGGGGCGCAGGCTACACCTTC
TRBV7-2	-	-	TRBJ1-2	CASSKRPGGGYGYTF	TGTGCCAGCAGCAAACGACCGGGAGGTGGCTATGGCTACACCTTC
TRBV9	-	TRBD2	TRBJ2-5	CASSKAGGRETQYF	TGTGCCAGCAGTAAAGCGGGGGGGCGAGAGACCCAGTACTTC
TRBV7-2	few	-	TRBJ1-2	CASSLAPGQAGYTF	TGTGCCAGCAGCTTAGCGCCGGGGCAGGCGGGCTACACCTTC
TRBV7-2	-	-	TRBJ2-6	CASSLTGTYSGANVLTF	TGTGCCAGCAGCTTGACAGGAACCTACTCTGGGGCCAACGTCCTGACTTTC
TRBV20-1	few	-	TRBJ2-7	CSATPGGGSYEQYF	TGCAGTGCTACCCCTGGGGGAGGCTCCTACGAGCAGTACTTC
TRBV20-1	-	-	TRBJ1-1	CSARDFGGAQATEAFF	TGCAGTGCTAGAGATTTCGGGGGGGCGCAGGCCACTGAAGCTTTCTTT
TRBV20-1	-	-	TRBJ1-4	CSARDPMSSYGEKLFF	TGCAGTGCTAGAGATCCCATGTCTAGTTACGGTGAAAAGCTGTTTTTT
TRBV28	-	-	TRBJ2-6	CASSETSGANVLTF	TGTGCCAGCAGCGAGACCTCTGGGGCCAACGTCCTGACTTTC
TRBV29-1	-	-	TRBJ1-1	CSVEGELRAFF	TGCAGCGTTGAGGGTGAACTAAGGGCTTTCTTT
TRBV7-9	-	-	TRBJ2-7	CASGLYDRNSYEQYF	TGTGCCAGCGGCCTATACGACAGGAACTCCTACGAGCAGTACTTC
TRBV19	-	-	TRBJ2-1	CASSMLDRQETQFF	TGTGCCAGTAGTATGTTAGACAGACAAGAGACCCAGTTCTTC
TRBV29-1	-	-	TRBJ1-2	CSVETVGGGGYTF	TGCAGCGTTGAAACTGTGGGAGGCGGTGGCTACACCTTC
TRBV6-6	once	-	TRBJ2-1	CASIGGQETQFF	TGTGCCAGCATAGGGGGGCAAGAGACCCAGTTCTTC
TRBV5-1	many	-	TRBJ1-4	CASSLRDQNEKLFF	TGCGCCAGCAGCTTGAGGGACCAGAATGAAAAACTGTTTTTT
TRBV24-1	-	-	TRBJ1-2	CATGDPSRTVGYTF	TGTGCCACCGGTGATCCCTCCCGGACAGTTGGCTACACCTTC
TRBV7-8	-	-	TRBJ2-7	CASSLFPREQYF	TGTGCCAGCAGCTTATTTCCCAGGGAGCAGTACTTC
TRBV7-2	-	TRBD2	TRBJ2-1	CASSLESTSGLNEQFF	TGTGCCAGCAGCTTAGAAAGCACTAGCGGGCTAAATGAGCAGTTCTTC
TRBV4-2	-	-	TRBJ2-2	CASSQELQVTGELFF	TGTGCCAGCAGCCAAGAGCTTCAGGTCACCGGGGAGCTGTTTTTT
TRBV20-1	-	-	TRBJ2-7	CSARDPSGVRSYNEQYF	TGCAGTGCTAGAGACCCTTCAGGGGTTCGCTCCTACAATGAGCAGTACTTC
TRBV7-2	once	TRBD1	TRBJ2-7	CASSSGQELTYEQYF	TGTGCCAGCAGCTCGGGACAGGAACTCACCTACGAGCAGTACTTC
TRBV28	-	-	TRBJ1-2	CASSSPGAVRGYTF	TGTGCCAGCAGTTCCCCGGGTGCAGTTCGTGGCTACACCTTC
TRBV29-1	many	TRBD2	TRBJ2-5	CSVALGGSQETQYF	TGCAGCGTGGCTCTCGGGGGGTCCCAAGAGACCCAGTACTTC
TRBV10-3	few	-	TRBJ2-7	CAIQPGLSYEQYF	TGTGCCATCCAGCCAGGCCTTTCCTACGAGCAGTACTTC
TRBV28	few	-	TRBJ1-3	CASSSPVGGSGNTIYF	TGTGCCAGCAGTTCCCCAGTAGGGGGATCTGGAAACACCATATATTTT
TRBV2	-	-	TRBJ2-3	CASRSVEGSGTDTQYF	TGTGCCAGCAGATCGGTTGAGGGGAGCGGGACAGATACGCAGTATTTT
TRBV19	once	-	TRBJ1-5	CASSIGLDFNQPQHF	TGTGCCAGTAGTATCGGATTGGATTTTAATCAGCCCCAGCATTTT
TRBV29-1	-	TRBD2	TRBJ2-5	CSAFGGAIETQYF	TGCAGCGCCTTCGGGGGGGCCATAGAGACCCAGTACTTC
TRBV4-1	few	-	TRBJ2-3	CASSSPTSQRGHTQYF	TGCGCCAGCAGCTCCCCGACTAGTCAACGGGGGCATACGCAGTATTTT